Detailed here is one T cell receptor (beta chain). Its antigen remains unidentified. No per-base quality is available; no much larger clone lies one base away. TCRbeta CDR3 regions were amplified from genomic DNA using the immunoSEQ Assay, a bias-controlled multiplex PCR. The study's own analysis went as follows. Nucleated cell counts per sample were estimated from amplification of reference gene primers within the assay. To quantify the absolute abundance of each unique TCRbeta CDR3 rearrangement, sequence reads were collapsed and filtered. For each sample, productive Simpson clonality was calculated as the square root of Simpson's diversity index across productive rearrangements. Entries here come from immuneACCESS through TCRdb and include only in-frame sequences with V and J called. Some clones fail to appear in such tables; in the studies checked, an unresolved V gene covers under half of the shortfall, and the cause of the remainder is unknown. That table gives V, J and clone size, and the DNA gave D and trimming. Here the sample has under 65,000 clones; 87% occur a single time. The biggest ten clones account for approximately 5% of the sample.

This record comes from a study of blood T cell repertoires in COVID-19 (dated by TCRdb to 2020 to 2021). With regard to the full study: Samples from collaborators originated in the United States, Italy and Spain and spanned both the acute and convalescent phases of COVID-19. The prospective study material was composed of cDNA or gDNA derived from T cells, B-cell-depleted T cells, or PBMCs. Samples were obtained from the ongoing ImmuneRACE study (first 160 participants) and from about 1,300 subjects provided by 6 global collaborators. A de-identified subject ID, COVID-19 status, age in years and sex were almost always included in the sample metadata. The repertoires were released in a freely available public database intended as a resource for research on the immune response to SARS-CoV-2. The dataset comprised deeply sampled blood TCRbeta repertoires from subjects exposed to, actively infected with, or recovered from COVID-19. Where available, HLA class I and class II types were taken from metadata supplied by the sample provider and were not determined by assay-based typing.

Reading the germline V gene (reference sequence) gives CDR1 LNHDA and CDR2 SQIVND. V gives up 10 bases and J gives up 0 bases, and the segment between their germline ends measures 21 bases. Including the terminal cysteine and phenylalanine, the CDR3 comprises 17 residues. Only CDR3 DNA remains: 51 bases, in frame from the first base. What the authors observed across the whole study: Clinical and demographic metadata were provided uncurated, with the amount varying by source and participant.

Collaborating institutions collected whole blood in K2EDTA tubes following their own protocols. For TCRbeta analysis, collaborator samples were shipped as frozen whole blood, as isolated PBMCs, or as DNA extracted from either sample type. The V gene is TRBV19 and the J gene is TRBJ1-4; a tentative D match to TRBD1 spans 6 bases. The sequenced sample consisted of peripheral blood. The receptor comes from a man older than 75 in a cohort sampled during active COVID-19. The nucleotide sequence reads TGTGCCACCCGTGGTGACAGGCGGCCTGCAACTAATGAAAAACTGTTTTTT. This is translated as CATRGDRRPATNEKLFF.